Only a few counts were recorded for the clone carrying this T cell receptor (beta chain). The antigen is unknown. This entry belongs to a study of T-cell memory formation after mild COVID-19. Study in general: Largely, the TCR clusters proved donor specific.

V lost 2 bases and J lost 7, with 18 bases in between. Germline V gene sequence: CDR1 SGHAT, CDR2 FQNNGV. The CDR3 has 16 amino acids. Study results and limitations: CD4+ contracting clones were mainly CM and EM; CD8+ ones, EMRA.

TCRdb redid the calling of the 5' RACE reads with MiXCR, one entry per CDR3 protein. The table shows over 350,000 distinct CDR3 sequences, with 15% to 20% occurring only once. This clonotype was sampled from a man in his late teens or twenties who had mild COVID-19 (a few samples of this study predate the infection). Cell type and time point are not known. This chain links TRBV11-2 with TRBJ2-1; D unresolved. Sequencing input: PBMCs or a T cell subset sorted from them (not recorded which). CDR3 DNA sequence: TGTGCCAGCAGCTTATGGCGCGAGGAAAGTGGGAATGAGCAGTTCTTC. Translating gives CASSLWREESGNEQFF.